The 5 T cell receptor beta chains reported below all come from one sample, sequenced in a study of T cell responses to AZD1222 COVID-19 vaccine. Assay: immunoSEQ multiplex PCR; the TCRdb copy retains only in-frame clones and omits some. The table includes tens of thousands of clones, 88% detected once. The sequenced sample was peripheral blood, obtained on day 0 of AZD1222 vaccination. Receptor source: an adult in good health.

The CDR3 region has the DNA TGTGCCAGTAGTATAGCCCCCGGGACAGATAGTATGGCTGAAGCTTTCTTT. Translation gives CASSIAPGTDSMAEAFF. This sequence joins TRBV19 and TRBJ1-1; 7 bases align to TRBD1. The CDR3 totals 17 residues. Germline-derived CDR1 and CDR2 are LNHDA and SQIVND (reference sequence). The V gene end was trimmed by 1 base and the J gene end by 6 bases; junction bases not matched to a gene: 14. Combining the CDR3 with reference TRBV19 and TRBJ1-1 gives the whole variable domain DGGITQSPKYLFRKEGQNVTLSCEQNLNHDAMYWYRQDPGQGLRLIYYSQIVNDFQKGDIAEGYSVSREKKESFPLTVTSAQKNPTAFYLCASSIAPGTDSMAEAFFGQGTRLTVV.

V is TRBV6-1 and J is TRBJ2-7, with 9 bases aligning to TRBD1. This CDR3 has 16 amino acids. J lost 3 bases, V lost 6 bases, and 12 bases had no gene match. CDR1 MNHNS and CDR2 SASEGT come from the germline V gene. This chain's CDR3 is CASREQTGQGHYEQYF. CDR3 in DNA: TGTGCCAGCAGAGAACAAACGGGACAGGGACACTACGAGCAGTACTTC.

V gene TRBV6-2 or TRBV6-3 combines with J gene TRBJ1-2, with TRBD1 matching 7 bases. Germline V gene lookup returns CDR1 MNHEY and CDR2 SVGEGT. J lost 6 bases, V lost 3 bases, and 10 bases had no gene match. CDR3 size: 15 residues. The CDR3 DNA follows: TGTGCCAGCAGTTATCAGCCAGACAGGGACCATGGCTACACCTTC. Translating it yields CASSYQPDRDHGYTF.

The chain combines TRBV4-1 with TRBJ1-6; 9 nucleotides align to TRBD1. The junction had 1 base not matched to a gene; V was cut back by 1 base and J by 6 bases. Germline CDR1 is MGHRA and CDR2 is YSYEKL. The CDR3 runs 15 residues. The CDR3 DNA is TGCGCCAGCAGCCAAGTGGACAGGGGTAATTCACCCCTCCACTTT. Amino acid sequence: CASSQVDRGNSPLHF.

A single count supports this clone. The CDR3 nucleotides read TGTGCCAGCAGCCCTGACGGGGATAAAAGCTCCTACGAGCAGTACTTC. This encodes CASSPDGDKSSYEQYF. The genes are TRBV4-2 and TRBJ2-7; D possibly corresponds to TRBD2 (5 bases). The CDR3 length is 16 residues. The germline gives CDR1 LGHNA, CDR2 YNFKEQ. The V and J ends lost 4 bases and 0 bases respectively, with 16 bases between them.